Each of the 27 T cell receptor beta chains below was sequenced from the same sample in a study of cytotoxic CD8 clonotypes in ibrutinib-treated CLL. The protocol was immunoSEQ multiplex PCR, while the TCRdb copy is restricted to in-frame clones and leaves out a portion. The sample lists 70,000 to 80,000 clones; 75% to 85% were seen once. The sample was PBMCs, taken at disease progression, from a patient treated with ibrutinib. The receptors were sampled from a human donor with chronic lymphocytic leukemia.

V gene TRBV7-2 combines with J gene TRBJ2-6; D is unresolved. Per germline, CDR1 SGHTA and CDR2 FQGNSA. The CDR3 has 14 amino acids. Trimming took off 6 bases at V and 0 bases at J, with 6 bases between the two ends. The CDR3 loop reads CASRPISGANVLTF. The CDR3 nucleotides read TGTGCCAGCAGACCAATCTCTGGGGCCAACGTCCTGACTTTC.

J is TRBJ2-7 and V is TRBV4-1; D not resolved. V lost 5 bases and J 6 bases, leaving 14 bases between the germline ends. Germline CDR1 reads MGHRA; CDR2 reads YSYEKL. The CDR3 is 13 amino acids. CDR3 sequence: CASSEGPIGEQYF. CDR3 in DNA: TGCGCCAGCAGCGAAGGGCCCATTGGCGAGCAGTACTTC.

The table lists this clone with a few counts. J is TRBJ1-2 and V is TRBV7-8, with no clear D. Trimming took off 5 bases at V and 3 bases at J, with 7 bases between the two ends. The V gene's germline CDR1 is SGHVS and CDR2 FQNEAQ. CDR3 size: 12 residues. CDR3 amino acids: CASSPTYYGYTF. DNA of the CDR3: TGTGCCAGCAGCCCCACGTACTATGGCTACACCTTC.

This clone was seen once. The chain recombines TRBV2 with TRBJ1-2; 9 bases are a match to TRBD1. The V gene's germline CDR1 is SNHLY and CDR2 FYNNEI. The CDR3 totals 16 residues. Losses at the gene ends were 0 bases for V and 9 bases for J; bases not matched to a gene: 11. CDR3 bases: TGTGCCAGCAGTGAAGCAGGTCCGGGGACAGGGTTTAGCTACACCTTC. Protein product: CASSEAGPGTGFSYTF.

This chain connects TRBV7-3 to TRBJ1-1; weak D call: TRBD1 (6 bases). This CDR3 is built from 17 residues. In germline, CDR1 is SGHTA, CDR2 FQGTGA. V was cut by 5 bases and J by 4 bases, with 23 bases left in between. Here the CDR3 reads CASSPLGLGASGTEAFF. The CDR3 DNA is TGTGCCAGCAGCCCCTTGGGGTTGGGGGCGTCGGGCACTGAAGCTTTCTTT.

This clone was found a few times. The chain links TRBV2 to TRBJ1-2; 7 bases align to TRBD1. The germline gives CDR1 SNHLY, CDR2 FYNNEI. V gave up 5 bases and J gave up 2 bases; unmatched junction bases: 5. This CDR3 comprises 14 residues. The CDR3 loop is CASSRDSWNYGYTF. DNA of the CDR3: TGTGCCAGCAGTCGGGACAGCTGGAACTATGGCTACACCTTC.

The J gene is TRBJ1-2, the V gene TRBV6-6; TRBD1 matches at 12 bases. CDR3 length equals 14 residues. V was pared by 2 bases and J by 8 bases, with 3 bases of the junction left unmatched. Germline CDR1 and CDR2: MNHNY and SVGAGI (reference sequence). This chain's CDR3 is CASSYHGTGGGYTF. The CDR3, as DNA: TGTGCCAGCAGTTACCACGGGACAGGGGGCGGCTACACCTTC.

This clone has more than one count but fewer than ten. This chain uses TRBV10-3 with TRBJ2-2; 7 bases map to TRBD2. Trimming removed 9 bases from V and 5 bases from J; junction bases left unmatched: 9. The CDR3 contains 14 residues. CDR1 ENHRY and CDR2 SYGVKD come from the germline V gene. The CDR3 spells CAITRREGTGELFF. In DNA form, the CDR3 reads TGTGCCATAACCAGGAGGGAGGGTACCGGGGAGCTGTTTTTT.

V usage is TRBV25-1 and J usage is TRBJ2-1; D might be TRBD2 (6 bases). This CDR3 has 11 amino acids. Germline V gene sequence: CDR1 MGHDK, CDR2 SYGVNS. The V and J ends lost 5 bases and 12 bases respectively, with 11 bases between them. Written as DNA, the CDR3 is TGTGCCAGCAGTCAGTTGGGGGGGCAGTTCTTC. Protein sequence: CASSQLGGQFF.

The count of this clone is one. The CDR3 DNA follows: TGTGCCAGCAGGCAAAGACGGACCTACGAGCAGTACTTC. It translates to CASRQRRTYEQYF. V usage is TRBV6-5 and J usage is TRBJ2-7; D ambiguous. CDR1 and CDR2 from the germline V gene are MNHEY and SVGAGI. Trimming cost V 6 bases and J 2 bases, with 11 bases left between them. There are 13 residues in the CDR3.

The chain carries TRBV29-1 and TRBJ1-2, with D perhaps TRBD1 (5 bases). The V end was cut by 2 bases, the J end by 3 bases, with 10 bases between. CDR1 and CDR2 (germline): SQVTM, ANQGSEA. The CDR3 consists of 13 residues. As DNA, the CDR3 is TGCAGCGTTGAACAGGGAGGACACTATGGCTACACCTTC. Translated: CSVEQGGHYGYTF.

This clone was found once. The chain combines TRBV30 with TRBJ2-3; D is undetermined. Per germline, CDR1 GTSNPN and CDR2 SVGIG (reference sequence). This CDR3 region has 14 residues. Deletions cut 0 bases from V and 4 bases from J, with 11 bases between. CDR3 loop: CAWSVALPPDTQYF. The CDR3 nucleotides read TGTGCCTGGAGTGTCGCGCTACCCCCAGATACGCAGTATTTT.

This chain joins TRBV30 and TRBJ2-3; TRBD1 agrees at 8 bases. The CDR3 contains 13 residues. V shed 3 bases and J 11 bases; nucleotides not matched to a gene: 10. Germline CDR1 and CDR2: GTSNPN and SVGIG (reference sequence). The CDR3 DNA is TGTGCCTGGAGCACCTACCCGGACAGGGTGCAGTATTTT. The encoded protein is CAWSTYPDRVQYF.

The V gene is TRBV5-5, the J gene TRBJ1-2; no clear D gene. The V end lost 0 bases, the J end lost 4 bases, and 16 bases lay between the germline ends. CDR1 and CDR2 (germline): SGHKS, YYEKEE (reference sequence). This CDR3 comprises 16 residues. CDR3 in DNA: TGTGCCAGCAGCTTGGGAACGGGGTTGCGGGTCTATGGCTACACCTTC. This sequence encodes CASSLGTGLRVYGYTF.

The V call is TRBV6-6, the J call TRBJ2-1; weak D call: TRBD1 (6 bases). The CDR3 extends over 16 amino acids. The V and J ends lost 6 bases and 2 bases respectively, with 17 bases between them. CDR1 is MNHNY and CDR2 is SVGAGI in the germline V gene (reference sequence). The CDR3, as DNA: TGTGCCAGCAGGCCTACCGGGACAAGACCCTACAATGAGCAGTTCTTC. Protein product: CASRPTGTRPYNEQFF.

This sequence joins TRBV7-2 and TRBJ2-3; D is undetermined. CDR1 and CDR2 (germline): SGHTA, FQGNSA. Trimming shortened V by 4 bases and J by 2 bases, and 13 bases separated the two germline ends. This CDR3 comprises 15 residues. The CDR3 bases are TGTGCCAGCAGCTATGGGTGGGCTATCACAGATACGCAGTATTTT. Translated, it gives CASSYGWAITDTQYF.

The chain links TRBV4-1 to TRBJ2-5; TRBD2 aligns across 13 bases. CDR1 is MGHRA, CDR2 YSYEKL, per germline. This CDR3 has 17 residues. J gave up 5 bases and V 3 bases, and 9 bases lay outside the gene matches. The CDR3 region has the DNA TGCGCCAGCAGCCACCATCGGACTAGCGGGAGTAGCGAGACCCAGTACTTC. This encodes CASSHHRTSGSSETQYF.

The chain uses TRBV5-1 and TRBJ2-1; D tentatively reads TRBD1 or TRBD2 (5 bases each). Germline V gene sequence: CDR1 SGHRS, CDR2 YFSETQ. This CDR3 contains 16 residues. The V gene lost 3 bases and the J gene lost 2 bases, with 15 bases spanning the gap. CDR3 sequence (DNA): TGCGCCAGCAGCTACTTATTTGGGGGAGCCTACAATGAGCAGTTCTTC. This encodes CASSYLFGGAYNEQFF.

CDR3 coding DNA: TGTGCCAGCAAAAAGGTGAACTATGGCTACACCTTC. Its protein is CASKKVNYGYTF. V gene TRBV28 combines with J gene TRBJ1-2, with unresolved D. V was pared by 7 bases and J by 2 bases, with 8 bases between. The CDR3 runs 12 residues. Germline CDR1 is MDHEN and CDR2 is SYDVKM.

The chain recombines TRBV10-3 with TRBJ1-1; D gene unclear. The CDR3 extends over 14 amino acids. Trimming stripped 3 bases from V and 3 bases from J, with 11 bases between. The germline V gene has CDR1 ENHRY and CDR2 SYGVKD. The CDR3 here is CAISETGYDTEAFF. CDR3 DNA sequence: TGTGCCATCAGTGAAACGGGGTACGACACTGAAGCTTTCTTT.

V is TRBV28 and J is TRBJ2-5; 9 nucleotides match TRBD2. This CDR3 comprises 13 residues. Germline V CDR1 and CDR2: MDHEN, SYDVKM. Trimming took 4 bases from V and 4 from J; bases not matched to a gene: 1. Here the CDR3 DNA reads TGTGCCAGCAGTTGGCGGGGGGGAGAGACCCAGTACTTC. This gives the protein CASSWRGGETQYF. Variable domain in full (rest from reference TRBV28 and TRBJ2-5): DVKVTQSSRYLVKRTGEKVFLECVQDMDHENMFWYRQDPGLGLRLIYFSYDVKMKEKGDIPEGYSVSREKKERFSLILESASTNQTSMYLCASSWRGGETQYFGPGTRLLVL.

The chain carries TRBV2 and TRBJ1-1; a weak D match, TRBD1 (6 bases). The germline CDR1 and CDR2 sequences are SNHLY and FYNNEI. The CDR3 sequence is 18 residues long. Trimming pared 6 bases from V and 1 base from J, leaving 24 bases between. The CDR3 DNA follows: TGTGCCAGCAGCCGCGGATGGAGAGGGGGATCAGGGAACACTGAAGCTTTCTTT. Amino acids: CASSRGWRGGSGNTEAFF.

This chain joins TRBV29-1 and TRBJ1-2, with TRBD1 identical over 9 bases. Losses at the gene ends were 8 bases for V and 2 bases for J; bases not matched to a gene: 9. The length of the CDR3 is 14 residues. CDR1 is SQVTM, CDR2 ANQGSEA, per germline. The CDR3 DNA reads TGCAGCATCCCGGGACAGGGCGGGAACTATGGCTACACCTTC. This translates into CSIPGQGGNYGYTF.

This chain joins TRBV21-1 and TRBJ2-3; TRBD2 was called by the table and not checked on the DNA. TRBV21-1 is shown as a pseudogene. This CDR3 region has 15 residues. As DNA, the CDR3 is TGTGCCAGCAGCAAAGGATCCAGGGAGGCAGATACGCAGTATTTT. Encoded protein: CASSKGSREADTQYF.

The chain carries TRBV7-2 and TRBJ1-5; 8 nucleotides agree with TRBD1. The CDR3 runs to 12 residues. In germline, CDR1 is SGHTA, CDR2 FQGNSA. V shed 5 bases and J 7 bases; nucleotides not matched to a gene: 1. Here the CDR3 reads CASSHRGQPQHF. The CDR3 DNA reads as TGTGCCAGCAGCCACAGGGGGCAGCCCCAGCATTTT.

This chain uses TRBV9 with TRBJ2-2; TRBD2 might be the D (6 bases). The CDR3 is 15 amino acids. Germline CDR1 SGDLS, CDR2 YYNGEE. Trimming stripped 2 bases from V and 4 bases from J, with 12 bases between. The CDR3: CASSVGGALTGELFF. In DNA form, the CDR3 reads TGTGCCAGCAGCGTTGGCGGGGCACTCACCGGGGAGCTGTTTTTT.

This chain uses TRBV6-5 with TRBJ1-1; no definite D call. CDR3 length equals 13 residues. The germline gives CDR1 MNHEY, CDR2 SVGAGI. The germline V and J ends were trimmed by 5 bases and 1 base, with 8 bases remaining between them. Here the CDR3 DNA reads TGTGCCAGCAGTCCCCCCGGGAACACTGAAGCTTTCTTT. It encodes CASSPPGNTEAFF.